One and the same sample provided the 30 T cell receptor beta chains below, sequenced in a study of T cell responses to AZD1222 COVID-19 vaccine. The assay was immunoSEQ multiplex PCR, and TCRdb's table has in-frame clones only and misses some. The sample records about 180,000 clones, around 88% being singletons. The input for sequencing was peripheral blood, taken on day 0 of AZD1222 vaccination. Every receptor here comes from an adult in good health.

The V call is TRBV24-1, the J call TRBJ2-3, with 13 positions matching TRBD2. CDR1 and CDR2 (germline): KGHDR, SFDVKD. The CDR3 runs 18 residues. The junction had 10 bases not matched to a gene; V was cut back by 3 bases and J by 5 bases. CDR3 coding DNA: TGTGCCACCAGTGATCCCCCGACTAGCGGGGGGCTCAGAGATACGCAGTATTTT. This gives the protein CATSDPPTSGGLRDTQYF.

The chain uses TRBV9 and TRBJ1-1, with 8 bases fitting TRBD1. The germline gives CDR1 SGDLS, CDR2 YYNGEE. J was trimmed by 1 base and V by 3 bases; bases with no gene match: 8. CDR3 length equals 16 residues. This CDR3 reads CASSDGQGNTNTEAFF. DNA of the CDR3: TGTGCCAGCAGCGATGGACAGGGTAACACGAACACTGAAGCTTTCTTT.

This clone has a single count. The chain carries TRBV7-9 and TRBJ2-7, with D possibly called TRBD1 or TRBD2 (5 bases each). Germline CDR1 is SEHNR and CDR2 is FQNEAQ (reference sequence). The V end lost 5 bases, the J end lost 2 bases, and 13 bases lay between the germline ends. The CDR3 extends over 14 amino acids. DNA of the CDR3: TGTGCCAGCAGCCCCCGGGACGGCACCTACGAGCAGTACTTC. This gives the protein CASSPRDGTYEQYF. The whole variable domain, remainder taken from reference TRBV7-9 and TRBJ2-7, is DTGVSQNPRHKITKRGQNVTFRCDPISEHNRLYWYRQTLGQGPEFLTYFQNEAQLEKSRLLSDRFSAERPKGSFSTLEIQRTEQGDSAMYLCASSPRDGTYEQYFGPGTRLTVT.

The chain employs TRBV11-3 and TRBJ1-1; D might be TRBD1 (5 bases). The CDR3 consists of 17 residues. Trimming took off 9 bases at V and 2 bases at J, with 25 bases between the two ends. CDR1 is SGHNT, CDR2 YENEEA, per germline. The CDR3: CARWGPSHPSPNTEAFF. CDR3 in DNA: TGTGCCAGATGGGGCCCTTCACACCCTTCCCCTAACACTGAAGCTTTCTTT.

The rearrangement joins TRBV5-4 to TRBJ1-1; 8 positions agree with TRBD1. Trimming took 1 base from V and 5 from J; bases not matched to a gene: 4. The CDR3 has 14 amino acids. Germline CDR1 reads SGHNT; CDR2 reads YYREEE (reference sequence). In DNA, the CDR3 is TGTGCCAGCAGCTTGACAGGGGGGGATACTGAAGCTTTCTTT. Translation: CASSLTGGDTEAFF.

The gene calls are TRBV6-6 and TRBJ2-4; 7 bases map to TRBD1. The CDR3 covers 20 residues. Germline V gene lookup returns CDR1 MNHNY and CDR2 SVGAGI (reference sequence). The ends lost 5 bases at V and 0 bases at J; junction bases unmatched: 19. The CDR3 DNA reads TGTGCCAGCAGTCCTAGGGAACAGGGGCCCAAGGCTGGAGCCAAAAACATTCAGTACTTC. Protein product: CASSPREQGPKAGAKNIQYF.

The genes are TRBV10-3 and TRBJ2-3; D is ambiguous. CDR1 is ENHRY, CDR2 SYGVKD, per germline. CDR3 length equals 15 residues. V lost 3 bases and J lost 0, with 10 bases in between. CDR3 DNA sequence: TGTGCCATCAGTGATTCTTATTCTAGCACAGATACGCAGTATTTT. Translation gives CAISDSYSSTDTQYF.

For the CDR3, the DNA is TGTGCCAGCAGCTCCCGGACAGACAATGAGCAGTTCTTC. It translates to CASSSRTDNEQFF. The chain joins TRBV7-3 to TRBJ2-1; D is possibly TRBD1 (6 bases). This CDR3 has 13 residues. Between the trimmed V and J ends, which lost 4 bases and 5 bases, there was a span of 9 bases. Germline CDR1 SGHTA, CDR2 FQGTGA.

The V and J genes are TRBV12-3 or TRBV12-4 and TRBJ2-1, with D uncertain. Trimming pared 4 bases from V and 4 bases from J, leaving 5 bases between. CDR3 length equals 12 residues. The CDR3 is CASSSGYNEQFF. The CDR3 nucleotides are TGTGCCAGCAGTTCTGGGTACAATGAGCAGTTCTTC.

The chain carries TRBV11-2 and TRBJ1-1, with unresolved D. Germline V lookup: CDR1 SGHAT, CDR2 FQNNGV. The CDR3 runs to 14 residues. V was cut by 5 bases and J by 4 bases, with 14 bases left in between. The CDR3 DNA is TGTGCCAGCAGCACTACCCGTACGGCCACTGAAGCTTTCTTT. It encodes CASSTTRTATEAFF.

J is TRBJ1-2 and V is TRBV2; no definite D call. Germline lookup yields CDR1 SNHLY and CDR2 FYNNEI. V was pared by 3 bases and J by 8 bases, with 13 bases between. The CDR3 loop spans 13 amino acids. CDR3 residues: CASSEGALRGYTF. DNA for the CDR3: TGTGCCAGCAGTGAGGGAGCCCTCAGGGGCTACACCTTC. The complete variable domain, with remaining parts taken from reference TRBV2 and TRBJ1-2, reads EPEVTQTPSHQVTQMGQEVILRCVPISNHLYFYWYRQILGQKVEFLVSFYNNEISEKSEIFDDQFSVERPDGSNFTLKIRSTKLEDSAMYFCASSEGALRGYTFGSGTRLTVV.

V is TRBV9 and J is TRBJ2-5; a possible D gene is TRBD2 (6 bases). In germline, CDR1 is SGDLS, CDR2 YYNGEE. Between the trimmed V and J ends, which lost 3 bases and 1 base, there was a span of 13 bases. The CDR3 contains 15 residues. The CDR3 DNA reads as TGTGCCAGCAGCGGGGACGGGACTCCCCAAGAGACCCAGTACTTC. This translates into CASSGDGTPQETQYF.

This clone was detected only once. The rearrangement links TRBV27 to TRBJ2-1; 7 bases fit TRBD2. The CDR3 runs to 14 residues. The V gene end was trimmed by 5 bases and the J gene end by 8 bases; junction bases not matched to a gene: 9. Germline V gene sequence: CDR1 MNHEY, CDR2 SMNVEV (reference sequence). CDR3 DNA sequence: TGTGCCAGCAGTCGTGGGGGGGGTTTGGATGAGCAGTTCTTC. Translated, it gives CASSRGGGLDEQFF.

The chain carries TRBV28 and TRBJ1-1; no clear D. The CDR3 is made up of 13 amino acids. The V end was cut by 8 bases, the J end by 0 bases, with 10 bases between. Germline V gene data show CDR1 as MDHEN and CDR2 as SYDVKM. The CDR3 bases are TGTGCCAGCGAGGGCACCTTGAACACTGAAGCTTTCTTT. Translated, it gives CASEGTLNTEAFF.

This chain links TRBV5-1 with TRBJ1-1; D remains ambiguous. The CDR3 consists of 15 residues. The V and J ends lost 0 bases and 2 bases respectively, with 11 bases between them. CDR1 and CDR2 from the germline V gene are SGHRS and YFSETQ. This CDR3 reads CASSLAGKENTEAFF. The CDR3 bases are TGCGCCAGCAGCTTGGCCGGAAAGGAAAACACTGAAGCTTTCTTT.

J is TRBJ2-1 and V is TRBV10-1; perhaps TRBD1 as D (6 bases). V was clipped by 6 bases and J by 5 bases, with 17 bases between them. CDR3 length equals 15 residues. Germline V gene sequence: CDR1 WNHNN, CDR2 SYGVQD (reference sequence). The CDR3 region has the DNA TGCGCCAGCAGAACCCCAACCAAGGGGGACAATGAGCAGTTCTTC. Translation gives CASRTPTKGDNEQFF.

This clone has only one observation. The chain joins TRBV6-1 to TRBJ1-4; D is unresolved. V was shortened by 8 bases and J by 5 bases, with 12 bases between the two germline ends. The CDR3 length is 13 residues. Germline V gene data show CDR1 as MNHNS and CDR2 as SASEGT. CDR3 region: CASGRGLNEKLFF. CDR3 DNA: TGTGCCAGCGGCCGTGGGCTAAATGAAAAACTGTTTTTT.

Here the CDR3 reads CASSEKQGRYGNTIYF. CDR3 DNA sequence: TGTGCCAGCAGTGAGAAACAGGGGAGGTACGGAAACACCATATATTTT. The chain combines TRBV6-1 with TRBJ1-3; 7 nucleotides line up with TRBD1. The CDR3 runs 16 residues. With V trimmed by 3 bases and J by 4 bases, 9 bases remained unmatched. CDR1 is MNHNS and CDR2 is SASEGT in the germline V gene.

The chain couples TRBV3-1 (or the pseudogene TRBV3-2) to TRBJ1-4, with D perhaps matching TRBD1 (5 bases). This CDR3 region has 14 residues. Trimming removed 1 base at V and 6 bases at J, with 9 bases between. In germline, CDR1 is LGHDT, CDR2 YNNKEL (reference sequence). The DNA of the CDR3 is TGTGCCAGCAGCCAAGGGACGGGGGATGAAAAACTGTTTTTT. Translating it yields CASSQGTGDEKLFF.

This rearrangement joins TRBV20-1 to TRBJ2-7; D might be TRBD1 (5 bases). The V and J ends lost 5 bases and 9 bases respectively, with 14 bases between them. Germline CDR1 DFQATT, CDR2 SNEGSKA (reference sequence). This CDR3 comprises 11 residues. CDR3 in DNA: TGCAGTGCTCCCCAGGGCCCCATGCAGTACTTC. Its protein is CSAPQGPMQYF.

V gene TRBV18 combines with J gene TRBJ1-4; D is possibly TRBD1 (6 bases). The CDR3 loop spans 13 amino acids. The V and J ends lost 6 bases and 15 bases respectively, with 20 bases between them. Germline CDR1 KGHSH, CDR2 LQKENI. CDR3 protein: CASSSRQVPGLFF. The CDR3 nucleotides read TGTGCCAGCTCGTCTCGACAGGTGCCCGGCTTGTTTTTT.

The chain links TRBV12-3 or TRBV12-4 to TRBJ1-1; no clear D. This CDR3 has 13 residues. Trimming took 3 bases from V and 6 from J, leaving 11 bases between them. The CDR3 DNA is TGTGCCAGCAGTTTCTCTGAGGTCTCTGAAGCTTTCTTT. Its translation: CASSFSEVSEAFF.

The chain has TRBV5-1 and TRBJ1-5; 7 positions agree with TRBD1. The CDR3 is 15 amino acids. Germline V gives CDR1 SGHRS, CDR2 YFSETQ. V was pared by 0 bases and J by 6 bases, with 6 bases of the junction left unmatched. CDR3 region: CASSLEGGKGQPQHF. The DNA for the CDR3 is TGCGCCAGCAGCTTGGAAGGGGGCAAGGGTCAGCCCCAGCATTTT. Using reference TRBV5-1 and TRBJ1-5 for the parts outside the CDR3, the full variable domain is KAGVTQTPRYLIKTRGQQVTLSCSPISGHRSVSWYQQTPGQGLQFLFEYFSETQRNKGNFPGRFSGRQFSNSRSEMNVSTLELGDSALYLCASSLEGGKGQPQHFGDGTRLSIL.

In this sample, this clone turned up once. This rearrangement joins TRBV5-6 to TRBJ1-1; D not resolved. Germline assignment: CDR1 SGHDT and CDR2 YYEEEE. With 4 bases removed from V and 6 bases from J, the gap between germline ends came to 25 bases. This CDR3 spans 17 amino acids. CDR3 DNA sequence: TGTGCCAGCAGCCACGACACCCCCGCGGGCTTAACTTCTGAAGCTTTCTTT. Encoded protein: CASSHDTPAGLTSEAFF.

The V call is TRBV3-1 (or the pseudogene TRBV3-2), the J call TRBJ2-3; 10 bases match TRBD2. Germline CDR1 and CDR2: LGHDT and YNNKEL (reference sequence). CDR3 length: 17 residues. Trimming removed 1 base from V and 1 base from J; junction bases left unmatched: 5. In DNA, the CDR3 is TGTGCCAGCAGCCAAGTCGCCGGGACTAGCGGCACAGATACGCAGTATTTT. This sequence encodes CASSQVAGTSGTDTQYF.

As DNA, the CDR3 is TGTGCCAGCAGTGAAGGATGGGACAGGGGGGCCCAGCCCCAGCATTTT. This encodes CASSEGWDRGAQPQHF. The gene calls are TRBV2 and TRBJ1-5, with 11 bases lining up with TRBD1. CDR1 is SNHLY, CDR2 FYNNEI, per germline. V trimming: 1 base; J trimming: 7 bases; junction bases outside the gene matches: 6. The CDR3 runs 16 residues.

This clone was picked up a small number of times. J is TRBJ1-1 and V is TRBV4-2; a possible D gene is TRBD1 (5 bases). The CDR3 spans 13 residues. V lost 0 bases to trimming and J lost 7 bases, with 9 bases between them. Germline CDR1 LGHNA, CDR2 YNFKEQ. The CDR3 DNA is TGTGCCAGCAGCCAAGATAGAGGGGATGAAGCTTTCTTT. Its translation: CASSQDRGDEAFF.

The rearrangement uses TRBV30 and TRBJ1-5, with D possibly TRBD1 on 5 matching bases. CDR3 size: 13 residues. Trimming removed 1 base from V and 9 bases from J, with 13 bases in between. Per germline, CDR1 GTSNPN and CDR2 SVGIG (reference sequence). This chain's CDR3 is CAWSGGKDRPQHF. CDR3 coding DNA: TGTGCCTGGAGTGGGGGGAAGGATCGGCCCCAGCATTTT.

CDR3: CASSLGITTSYEQYF. CDR3 sequence (DNA): TGTGCCAGCAGCTTGGGCATCACGACCTCCTACGAGCAGTACTTC. The chain carries TRBV5-5 and TRBJ2-7; D remains unclear. The CDR3 loop spans 15 amino acids. V lost 0 bases to trimming and J lost 0 bases, with 10 bases between them. CDR1 is SGHKS, CDR2 YYEKEE, per germline (reference sequence). Using reference TRBV5-5 and TRBJ2-7 for the parts outside the CDR3, the full variable domain is DAGVTQSPTHLIKTRGQQVTLRCSPISGHKSVSWYQQVLGQGPQFIFQYYEKEERGRGNFPDRFSARQFPNYSSELNVNALLLGDSALYLCASSLGITTSYEQYFGPGTRLTVT.

V and J are TRBV19 and TRBJ1-4; D is ambiguous. The V and J ends lost 3 bases and 5 bases respectively, with 16 bases between them. Germline V gene lookup returns CDR1 LNHDA and CDR2 SQIVND (reference sequence). This CDR3 is built from 16 residues. CDR3 residues: CASSIAGVAENEKLFF. The CDR3 DNA sequence: TGTGCCAGTAGTATTGCAGGTGTGGCCGAAAATGAAAAACTGTTTTTT.